The rows below give T cell receptor beta chains drawn from one sample of a study of radiation and T cells in renal cell carcinoma. Profiling relied on immunoSEQ multiplex PCR, and the TCRdb table lists in-frame clones only, not all of them. The sample has about 150,000 clones; approximately 86% are singletons. The specimen was blood, collected from a patient whose treatment included radiotherapy and nephrectomy. Receptors were obtained from a woman between 50 and 59 years old with renal cell carcinoma. CDR3s include the opening cysteine and the closing phenylalanine or tryptophan. The D gene is left open where the match is weak. The size entry is marked missing in some rows and otherwise reads once, few, many or a size class.

CDR3aa | CDR3nt | j_gene | v_gene | abundance | d_gene
CASSPFSAGSDEKLFF | TGTGCCAGCAGTCCTTTCTCGGCAGGGTCAGATGAAAAACTGTTTTTT | TRBJ1-4 | TRBV28 | - | -
CASSPWTGDSNQPQHF | TGTGCCAGCTCACCCTGGACAGGGGATAGCAATCAGCCCCAGCATTTT | TRBJ1-5 | TRBV18 | - | TRBD1
CASSRGEGEKLFF | TGTGCCAGCTCCCGGGGGGAAGGTGAAAAACTGTTTTTT | TRBJ1-4 | TRBV7-2 | - | -
CASSQLKFTQADTQYF | TGTGCCAGCTCACAACTAAAGTTCACACAAGCGGATACGCAGTATTTT | TRBJ2-3 | TRBV18 | - | -
CASGGIAKNIQYF | TGTGCCAGCGGGGGAATAGCCAAAAACATTCAGTACTTC | TRBJ2-4 | TRBV6-5 | - | -
CASSFGTGVGYTF | TGTGCCAGCAGTTTCGGGACAGGGGTCGGCTACACCTTC | TRBJ1-2 | TRBV28 | - | TRBD1
CASSLAFGGQPQHF | TGTGCCAGCAGCTTAGCCTTCGGGGGTCAGCCCCAGCATTTT | TRBJ1-5 | TRBV7-2 | - | -
CASSQELANEQFF | TGTGCCAGCAGCCAGGAACTAGCTAATGAGCAGTTCTTC | TRBJ2-1 | TRBV14 | - | -
CASSLRDGANYEQYF | TGCGCCAGCAGCTTAAGGGACGGGGCGAACTACGAGCAGTACTTC | TRBJ2-7 | TRBV4-3 | - | -
CASSETTGEQFF | TGCGCCAGCAGTGAGACCACCGGGGAGCAGTTCTTC | TRBJ2-1 | TRBV10-2 | - | -
CASSTDSLEQYF | TGTGCCAGTAGTACGGACAGCCTCGAGCAGTACTTC | TRBJ2-7 | TRBV19 | - | -
CASSPSLGAFF | TGTGCCAGCAGCCCATCCCTGGGGGCTTTCTTT | TRBJ1-1 | TRBV7-2 | - | -
CASSYRLADEQYF | TGTGCCAGCAGTTACAGGCTAGCGGACGAGCAGTACTTC | TRBJ2-7 | TRBV6-5 | - | TRBD2
CASSPGGAGTEAFF | TGTGCCAGCAGCCCGGGGGGCGCGGGTACTGAAGCTTTCTTT | TRBJ1-1 | TRBV7-2 | once | -
CASSRQTSGILETQYF | TGTGCCAGCAGCCGCCAGACTAGCGGGATTCTAGAGACCCAGTACTTC | TRBJ2-5 | TRBV7-2 | - | TRBD2
CASSPGAGGYTF | TGTGCCAGTAGTCCGGGGGCCGGTGGCTACACCTTC | TRBJ1-2 | TRBV19 | - | -
CAISGQGFGTEAFF | TGTGCCATCAGTGGTCAGGGTTTTGGCACTGAAGCTTTCTTT | TRBJ1-1 | TRBV10-3 | few | -
CATSRDRVDTEAFF | TGTGCCACCAGCAGAGACAGGGTGGACACTGAAGCTTTCTTT | TRBJ1-1 | TRBV15 | - | -
CASREGTVSTDTQYF | TGTGCCTCACGAGAGGGGACAGTGAGCACAGATACGCAGTATTTT | TRBJ2-3 | TRBV11-2 | - | TRBD1
CASSSLDNAIYF | TGTGCCAGCAGCTCCCTAGATAACGCCATATATTTT | TRBJ1-3 | TRBV7-9 | once | -
CASSGHRYEQYF | TGTGCCAGCTCGGGACACCGCTACGAGCAGTACTTC | TRBJ2-7 | TRBV6-5 | - | -
CASTYRRGSTDTQYF | TGTGCCAGCACCTACCGCCGGGGGTCCACAGATACGCAGTATTTT | TRBJ2-3 | TRBV2 | - | -
CASSAPGTGDETQYF | TGTGCCAGCAGCGCCCCCGGGACAGGGGACGAGACCCAGTACTTC | TRBJ2-5 | TRBV9 | - | TRBD1
CASSHTWTVESSGANVLTF | TGCGCCAGCAGCCACACTTGGACAGTCGAAAGCTCTGGGGCCAACGTCCTGACTTTC | TRBJ2-6 | TRBV4-1 | - | -
CASSSGARGTQYF | TGTGCCAGCAGCTCCGGGGCTAGAGGGACCCAGTACTTC | TRBJ2-5 | TRBV7-3 | - | -
CASSLGRGYEQYF | TGTGCCAGCAGCCTAGGGAGGGGGTACGAGCAGTACTTC | TRBJ2-7 | TRBV11-1 | - | -
CASSLGGSRTGELFF | TGTGCCAGCAGCTTGGGAGGGAGTAGGACCGGGGAGCTGTTTTTT | TRBJ2-2 | TRBV5-5 | - | -
CASSATESFNQPQHF | TGTGCCAGCAGCGCGACAGAAAGCTTCAATCAGCCCCAGCATTTT | TRBJ1-5 | TRBV9 | - | -
CASSSSSYEQYF | TGTGCCAGCAGCTCGAGCTCCTACGAGCAGTACTTC | TRBJ2-7 | TRBV5-6 | once | -
CASSLGTSGSYEQYF | TGTGCCAGCAGCTTAGGGACTAGCGGGAGCTACGAGCAGTACTTC | TRBJ2-7 | TRBV7-6 | - | TRBD2
CASSEWVGSGNTIYF | TGTGCCAGCAGTGAATGGGTGGGATCTGGAAACACCATATATTTT | TRBJ1-3 | TRBV25-1 | - | -
CGSSNGEKLFF | TGCGGCAGTTCGAATGGTGAAAAACTGTTTTTT | TRBJ1-4 | TRBV20-1 | few | -
CANGQSSGNTIYF | TGTGCCAATGGACAGAGCTCTGGAAACACCATATATTTT | TRBJ1-3 | TRBV7-9 | - | -
CASSGVMGENTEAFF | TGTGCCAGTAGTGGGGTGATGGGGGAGAACACTGAAGCTTTCTTT | TRBJ1-1 | TRBV19 | few | -
CASSLSRGSGYGYTF | TGTGCCAGCAGTCTCTCCCGGGGGAGCGGCTATGGCTACACCTTC | TRBJ1-2 | TRBV28 | - | -
CASSQVAGTSNEKLFF | TGCGCCAGCAGCCAAGTGGCGGGGACAAGTAATGAAAAACTGTTTTTT | TRBJ1-4 | TRBV4-3 | - | -
CASYEQGGNTEAFF | TGCGCCAGCTACGAACAGGGAGGGAACACTGAAGCTTTCTTT | TRBJ1-1 | TRBV5-1 | - | -
CASSTGTGAANTGELFF | TGTGCCAGCAGTACCGGGACAGGGGCCGCGAACACCGGGGAGCTGTTTTTT | TRBJ2-2 | TRBV27 | - | TRBD1
CAISESSPLGTQYF | TGTGCCATCAGTGAGTCTAGCCCCTTGGGTACGCAGTATTTT | TRBJ2-3 | TRBV10-3 | - | -
CASSPTGGPNTGELFF | TGTGCCAGCTCACCGACGGGAGGGCCAAACACCGGGGAGCTGTTTTTT | TRBJ2-2 | TRBV18 | - | TRBD2
CASSYDGKGQPQHF | TGTGCCAGCAGTTATGACGGGAAAGGTCAGCCCCAGCATTTT | TRBJ1-5 | TRBV6-5 | - | -
CASSLHGAQETQYF | TGTGCCAGCTCATTACACGGAGCCCAAGAGACCCAGTACTTC | TRBJ2-5 | TRBV7-2 | - | -
CASSREPEAFF | TGTGCCAGCAGCAGGGAACCTGAAGCTTTCTTT | TRBJ1-1 | TRBV5-1 | once | -
CASSEHRHEQYF | TGCGCCAGCAGTGAGCATAGACACGAGCAGTACTTC | TRBJ2-7 | TRBV10-1 | - | -
CASSLGVQETQYF | TGTGCCAGCAGCTTAGGAGTTCAAGAGACCCAGTACTTC | TRBJ2-5 | TRBV7-2 | - | -
CASSAGQGRKLFF | TGCGCCAGCAGTGCTGGACAGGGGAGAAAACTGTTTTTT | TRBJ1-4 | TRBV10-1 | - | TRBD1
CASSMAGNEQYF | TGTGCCAGTAGTATGGCAGGGAACGAGCAGTACTTC | TRBJ2-7 | TRBV19 | - | -
CASSPGGLASYNEQFF | TGTGCCAGCAGCCCTGGAGGGCTGGCCTCCTACAATGAGCAGTTCTTC | TRBJ2-1 | TRBV9 | - | -
CASSYLGRAGELFF | TGTGCCAGCAGCTACCTCGGACGCGCCGGGGAGCTGTTTTTT | TRBJ2-2 | TRBV5-5 | once | -
CASRDGLAGTYEQYF | TGTGCCAGCAGGGACGGACTAGCGGGAACCTACGAGCAGTACTTC | TRBJ2-7 | TRBV2 | - | TRBD2
CASSPRRGGEAFF | TGTGCCAGCAGCCCCCGGCGGGGGGGTGAAGCTTTCTTT | TRBJ1-1 | TRBV11-3 | - | -
CASSLTRNGDTQYF | TGTGCCAGCAGCTTAACTCGAAACGGGGATACGCAGTATTTT | TRBJ2-3 | TRBV7-3 | few | -
CASSEGTPSEQYF | TGCGCCAGCAGCGAGGGGACCCCGAGCGAGCAGTACTTC | TRBJ2-7 | TRBV5-1 | - | -
CASSLEGTGGYEKLFF | TGTGCCAGCAGCTTAGAGGGGACAGGGGGCTATGAAAAACTGTTTTTT | TRBJ1-4 | TRBV7-2 | - | TRBD1
CASSKQGAGSYEQYF | TGTGCCAGCAGTAAACAGGGGGCGGGCTCCTACGAGCAGTACTTC | TRBJ2-7 | TRBV7-3 | - | TRBD1
CASSEQRGGYNEQFF | TGCGCCAGCAGTGAACAGCGGGGGGGTTACAATGAGCAGTTCTTC | TRBJ2-1 | TRBV10-2 | - | TRBD2
CASSLIGDKNTEAFF | TGCGCCAGCAGCTTGATTGGGGACAAAAACACTGAAGCTTTCTTT | TRBJ1-1 | TRBV5-1 | - | -
CRAERNNEQFF | TGCAGGGCGGAGAGGAACAATGAGCAGTTCTTC | TRBJ2-1 | TRBV29-1 | - | -
CASSPTRTDTQYF | TGTGCCAGCAGCCCGACCCGCACAGATACGCAGTATTTT | TRBJ2-3 | TRBV7-2 | - | -
CASKGSGSSYNEQFF | TGTGCCAGCAAGGGGAGCGGAAGCTCCTACAATGAGCAGTTCTTC | TRBJ2-1 | TRBV28 | - | -